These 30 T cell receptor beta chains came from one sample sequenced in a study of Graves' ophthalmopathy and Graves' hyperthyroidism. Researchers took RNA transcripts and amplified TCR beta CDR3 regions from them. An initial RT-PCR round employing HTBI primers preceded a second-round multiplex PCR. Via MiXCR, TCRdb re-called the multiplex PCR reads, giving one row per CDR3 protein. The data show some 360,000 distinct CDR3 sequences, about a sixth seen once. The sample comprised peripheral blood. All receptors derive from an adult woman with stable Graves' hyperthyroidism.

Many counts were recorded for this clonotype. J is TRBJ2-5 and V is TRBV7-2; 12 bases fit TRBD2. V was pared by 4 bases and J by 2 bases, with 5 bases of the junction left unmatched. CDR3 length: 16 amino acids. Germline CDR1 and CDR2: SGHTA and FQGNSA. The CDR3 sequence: CASSSGLAGIQETQYF. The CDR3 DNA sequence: TGTGCCAGCAGCTCAGGACTAGCGGGAATACAAGAGACCCAGTACTTC.

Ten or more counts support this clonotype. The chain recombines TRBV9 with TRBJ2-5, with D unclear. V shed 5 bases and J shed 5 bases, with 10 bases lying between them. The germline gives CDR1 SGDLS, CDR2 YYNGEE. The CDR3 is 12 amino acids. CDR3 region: CASSVSQETQYF. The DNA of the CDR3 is TGTGCCAGCAGTGTTTCCCAGGAGACCCAGTACTTC. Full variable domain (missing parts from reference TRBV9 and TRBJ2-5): DSGVTQTPKHLITATGQRVTLRCSPRSGDLSVYWYQQSLDQGLQFLIQYYNGEERAKGNILERFSAQQFPDLHSELNLSSLELGDSALYFCASSVSQETQYFGPGTRLLVL.

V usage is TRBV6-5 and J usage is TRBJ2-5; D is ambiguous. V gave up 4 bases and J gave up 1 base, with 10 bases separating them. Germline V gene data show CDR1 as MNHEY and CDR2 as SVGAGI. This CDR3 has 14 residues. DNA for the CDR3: TGTGCCAGCAGTTCGCGGCAGCTCCAAGAGACCCAGTACTTC. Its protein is CASSSRQLQETQYF.

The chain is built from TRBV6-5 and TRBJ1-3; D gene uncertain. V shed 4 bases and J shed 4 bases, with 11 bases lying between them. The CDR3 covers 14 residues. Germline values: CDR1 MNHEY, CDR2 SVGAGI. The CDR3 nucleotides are TGTGCCAGCAGTTTAACGGAATCCGGAAACACCATATATTTT. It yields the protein CASSLTESGNTIYF.

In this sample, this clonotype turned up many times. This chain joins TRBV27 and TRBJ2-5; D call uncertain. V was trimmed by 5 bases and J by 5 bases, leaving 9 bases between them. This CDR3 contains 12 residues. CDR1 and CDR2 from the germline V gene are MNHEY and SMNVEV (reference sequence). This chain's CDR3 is CASSLPGETQYF. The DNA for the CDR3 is TGTGCCAGCAGTCTCCCTGGGGAGACCCAGTACTTC.

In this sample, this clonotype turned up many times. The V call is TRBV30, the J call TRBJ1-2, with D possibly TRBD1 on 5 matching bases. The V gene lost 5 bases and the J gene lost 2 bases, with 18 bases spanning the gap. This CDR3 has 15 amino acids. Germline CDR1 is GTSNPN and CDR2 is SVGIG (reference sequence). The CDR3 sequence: CAWRSDSSRNYGYTF. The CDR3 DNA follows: TGTGCCTGGCGCTCCGACAGCTCGAGGAACTATGGCTACACCTTC.

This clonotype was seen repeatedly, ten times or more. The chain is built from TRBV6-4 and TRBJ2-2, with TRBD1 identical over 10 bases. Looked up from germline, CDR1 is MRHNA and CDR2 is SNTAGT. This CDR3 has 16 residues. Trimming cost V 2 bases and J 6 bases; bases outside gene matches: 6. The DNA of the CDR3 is TGTGCCAGCAGTGACAACCGGGACAGGGGTCCCGGGGAGCTGTTTTTT. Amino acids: CASSDNRDRGPGELFF.

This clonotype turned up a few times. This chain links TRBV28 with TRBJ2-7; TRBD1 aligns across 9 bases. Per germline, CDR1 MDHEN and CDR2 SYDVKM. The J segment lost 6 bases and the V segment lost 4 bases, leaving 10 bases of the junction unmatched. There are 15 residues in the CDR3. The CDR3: CASSSLRDRVGEQYF. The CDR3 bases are TGTGCCAGCAGTTCCCTCCGGGACAGGGTAGGCGAGCAGTACTTC.

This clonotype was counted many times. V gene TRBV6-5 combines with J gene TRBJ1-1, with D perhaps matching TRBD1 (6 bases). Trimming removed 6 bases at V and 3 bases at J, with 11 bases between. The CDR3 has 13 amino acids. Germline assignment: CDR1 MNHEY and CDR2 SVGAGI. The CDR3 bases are TGTGCCAGCAGCAACACAGGGTACACTGAAGCTTTCTTT. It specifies CASSNTGYTEAFF.

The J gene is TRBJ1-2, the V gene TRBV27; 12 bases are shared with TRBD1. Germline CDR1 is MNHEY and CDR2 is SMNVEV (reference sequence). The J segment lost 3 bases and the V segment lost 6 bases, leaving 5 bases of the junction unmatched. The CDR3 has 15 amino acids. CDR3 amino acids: CASRPGQGAYYGYTF. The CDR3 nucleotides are TGTGCCAGCAGGCCGGGACAGGGGGCTTACTATGGCTACACCTTC.

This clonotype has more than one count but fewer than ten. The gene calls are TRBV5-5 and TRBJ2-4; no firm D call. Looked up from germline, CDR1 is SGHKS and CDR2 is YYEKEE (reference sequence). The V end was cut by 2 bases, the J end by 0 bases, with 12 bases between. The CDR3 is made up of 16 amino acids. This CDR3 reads CASSFNSYQAKNIQYF. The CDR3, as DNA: TGTGCCAGCAGCTTTAACTCCTACCAAGCCAAAAACATTCAGTACTTC. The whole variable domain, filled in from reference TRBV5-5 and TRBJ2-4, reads DAGVTQSPTHLIKTRGQQVTLRCSPISGHKSVSWYQQVLGQGPQFIFQYYEKEERGRGNFPDRFSARQFPNYSSELNVNALLLGDSALYLCASSFNSYQAKNIQYFGAGTRLSVL.

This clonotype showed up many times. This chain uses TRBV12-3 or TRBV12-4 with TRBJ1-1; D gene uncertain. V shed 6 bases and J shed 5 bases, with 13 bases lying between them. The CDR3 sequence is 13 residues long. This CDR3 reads CASRITQRTEAFF. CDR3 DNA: TGTGCCAGCAGAATAACCCAGCGGACTGAAGCTTTCTTT.

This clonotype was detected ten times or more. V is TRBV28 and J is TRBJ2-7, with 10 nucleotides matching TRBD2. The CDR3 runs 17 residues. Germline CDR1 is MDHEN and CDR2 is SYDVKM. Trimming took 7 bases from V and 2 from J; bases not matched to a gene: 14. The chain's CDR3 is CASNSPPGLANPYEQYF. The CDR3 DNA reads TGTGCCAGCAATTCTCCTCCGGGACTAGCGAACCCCTACGAGCAGTACTTC.

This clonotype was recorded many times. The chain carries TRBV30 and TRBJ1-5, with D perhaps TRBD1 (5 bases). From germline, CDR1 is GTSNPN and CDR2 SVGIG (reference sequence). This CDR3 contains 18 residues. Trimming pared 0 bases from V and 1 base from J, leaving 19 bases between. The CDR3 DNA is TGTGCCTGGAGTGTACGGGGAGCAGGGAGGGAAAGCAATCAGCCCCAGCATTTT. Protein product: CAWSVRGAGRESNQPQHF.

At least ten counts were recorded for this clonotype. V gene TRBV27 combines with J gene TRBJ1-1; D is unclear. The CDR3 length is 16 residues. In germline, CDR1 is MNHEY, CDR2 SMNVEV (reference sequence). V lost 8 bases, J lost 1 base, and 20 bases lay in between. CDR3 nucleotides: TGTGCCAGCTTTTTTTCCCTCCACGGACCGAACACTGAAGCTTTCTTT. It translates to CASFFSLHGPNTEAFF.

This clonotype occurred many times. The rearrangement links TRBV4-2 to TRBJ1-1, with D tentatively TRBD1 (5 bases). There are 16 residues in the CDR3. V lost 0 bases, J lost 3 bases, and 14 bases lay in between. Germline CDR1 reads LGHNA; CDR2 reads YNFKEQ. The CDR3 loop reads CASSQDGASMDTEAFF. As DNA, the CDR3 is TGTGCCAGCAGCCAAGACGGGGCCAGTATGGACACTGAAGCTTTCTTT.

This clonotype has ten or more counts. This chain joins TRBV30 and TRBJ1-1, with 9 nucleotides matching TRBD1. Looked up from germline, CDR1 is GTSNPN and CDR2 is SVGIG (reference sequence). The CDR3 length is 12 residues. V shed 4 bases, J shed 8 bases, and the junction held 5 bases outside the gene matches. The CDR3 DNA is TGTGCCTGGATGGGACAGGGTCCCGAAGCTTTCTTT. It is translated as CAWMGQGPEAFF.

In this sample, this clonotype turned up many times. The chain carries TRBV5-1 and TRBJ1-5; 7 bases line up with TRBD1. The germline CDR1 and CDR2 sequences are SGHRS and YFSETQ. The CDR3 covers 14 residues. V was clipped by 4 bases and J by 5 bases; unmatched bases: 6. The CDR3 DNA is TGCGCCAGCAGCCCGGGACAGTTAGATCAGCCCCAGCATTTT. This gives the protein CASSPGQLDQPQHF.

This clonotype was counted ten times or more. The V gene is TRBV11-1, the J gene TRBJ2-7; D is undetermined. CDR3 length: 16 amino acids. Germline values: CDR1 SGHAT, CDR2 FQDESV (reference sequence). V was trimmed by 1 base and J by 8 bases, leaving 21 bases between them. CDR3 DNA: TGTGCCAGCAGCTTAGTTGACGTGCCAGAACGACGACAGCAGTACTTC. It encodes CASSLVDVPERRQQYF.

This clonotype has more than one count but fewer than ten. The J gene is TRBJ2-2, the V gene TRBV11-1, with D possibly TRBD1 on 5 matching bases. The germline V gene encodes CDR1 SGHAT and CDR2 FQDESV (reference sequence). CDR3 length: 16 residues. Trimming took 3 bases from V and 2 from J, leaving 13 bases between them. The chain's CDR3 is CASSLGRGTNTGELFF. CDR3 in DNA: TGTGCCAGCAGCTTGGGAAGGGGCACTAACACCGGGGAGCTGTTTTTT.

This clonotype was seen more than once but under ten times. CDR3 sequence reads: CSAPLTNQNGEQYF. The CDR3, as DNA: TGCAGTGCTCCCCTTACTAACCAAAATGGCGAGCAGTACTTC. The chain carries TRBV20-1 and TRBJ2-7, with D unresolved. This CDR3 has 14 residues. The V and J ends lost 5 bases and 6 bases respectively, with 20 bases between them. In germline, CDR1 is DFQATT, CDR2 SNEGSKA (reference sequence).

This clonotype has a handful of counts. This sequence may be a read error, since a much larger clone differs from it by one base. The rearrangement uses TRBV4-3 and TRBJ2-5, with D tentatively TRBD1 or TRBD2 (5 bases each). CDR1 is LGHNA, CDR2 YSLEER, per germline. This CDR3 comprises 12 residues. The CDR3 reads CASSQDWGTKYF. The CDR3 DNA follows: TGCGCCAGCAGCCAAGATTGGGGGACCAAGTACTTC.

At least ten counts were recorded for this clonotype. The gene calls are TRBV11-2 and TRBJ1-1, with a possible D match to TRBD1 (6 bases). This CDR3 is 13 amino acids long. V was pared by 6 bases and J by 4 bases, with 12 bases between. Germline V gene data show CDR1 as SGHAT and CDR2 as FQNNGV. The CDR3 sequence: CASRLTGSTEAFF. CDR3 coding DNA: TGTGCCAGCAGACTCACAGGGTCCACTGAAGCTTTCTTT.

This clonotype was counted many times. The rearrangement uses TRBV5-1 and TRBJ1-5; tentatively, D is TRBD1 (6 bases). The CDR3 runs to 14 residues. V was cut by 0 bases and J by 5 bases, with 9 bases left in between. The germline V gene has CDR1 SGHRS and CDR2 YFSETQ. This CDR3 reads CASSLGTEDQPQHF. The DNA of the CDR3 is TGCGCCAGCAGCTTGGGGACAGAGGATCAGCCCCAGCATTTT.

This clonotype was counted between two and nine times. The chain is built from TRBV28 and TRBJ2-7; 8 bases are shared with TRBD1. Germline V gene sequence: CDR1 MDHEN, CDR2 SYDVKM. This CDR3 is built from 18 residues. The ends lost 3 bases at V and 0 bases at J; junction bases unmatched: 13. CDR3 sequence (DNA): TGTGCCAGCAGTTTTGGGACAGGCCTCAAAGAAAGCTCCTACGAGCAGTACTTC. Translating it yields CASSFGTGLKESSYEQYF. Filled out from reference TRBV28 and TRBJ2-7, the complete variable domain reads DVKVTQSSRYLVKRTGEKVFLECVQDMDHENMFWYRQDPGLGLRLIYFSYDVKMKEKGDIPEGYSVSREKKERFSLILESASTNQTSMYLCASSFGTGLKESSYEQYFGPGTRLTVT.

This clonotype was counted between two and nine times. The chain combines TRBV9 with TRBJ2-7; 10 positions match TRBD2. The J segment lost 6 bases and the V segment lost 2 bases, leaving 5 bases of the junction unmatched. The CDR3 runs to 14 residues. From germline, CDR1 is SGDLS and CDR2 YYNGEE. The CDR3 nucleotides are TGTGCCAGCAGCGTGACCGGGACTAGCGTCGAGCAGTACTTC. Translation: CASSVTGTSVEQYF.

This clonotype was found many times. The CDR3 DNA sequence: TGCAGCGTTGCTGCCAGACTAGGGTATGGCTACACCTTC. Residues: CSVAARLGYGYTF. This chain links TRBV29-1 with TRBJ1-2; D gene unclear. The CDR3 loop spans 13 amino acids. V was shortened by 4 bases and J by 5 bases, with 14 bases between the two germline ends. CDR1 is SQVTM, CDR2 ANQGSEA, per germline.

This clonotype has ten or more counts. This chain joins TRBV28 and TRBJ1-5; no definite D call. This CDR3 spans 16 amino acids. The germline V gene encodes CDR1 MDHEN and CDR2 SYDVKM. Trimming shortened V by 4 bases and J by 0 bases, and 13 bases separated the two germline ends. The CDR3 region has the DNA TGTGCCAGCAGTTCCCAATGGATAGGTAGCAATCAGCCCCAGCATTTT. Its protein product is CASSSQWIGSNQPQHF.

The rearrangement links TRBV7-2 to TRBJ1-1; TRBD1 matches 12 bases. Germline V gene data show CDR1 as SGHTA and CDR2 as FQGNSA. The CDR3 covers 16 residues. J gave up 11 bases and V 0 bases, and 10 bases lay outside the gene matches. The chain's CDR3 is CASSLAGTGGEIGAFF. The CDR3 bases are TGTGCCAGCAGCTTAGCCGGGACAGGGGGCGAAATTGGGGCTTTCTTT.

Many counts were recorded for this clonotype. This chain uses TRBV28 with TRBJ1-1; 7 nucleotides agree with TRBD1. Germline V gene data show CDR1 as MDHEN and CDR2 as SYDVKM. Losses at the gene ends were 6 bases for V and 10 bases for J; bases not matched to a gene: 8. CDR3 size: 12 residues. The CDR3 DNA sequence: TGTGCCAGCAGAGCAGGGGGTCGGGTAGCTTTCTTT. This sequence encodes CASRAGGRVAFF.